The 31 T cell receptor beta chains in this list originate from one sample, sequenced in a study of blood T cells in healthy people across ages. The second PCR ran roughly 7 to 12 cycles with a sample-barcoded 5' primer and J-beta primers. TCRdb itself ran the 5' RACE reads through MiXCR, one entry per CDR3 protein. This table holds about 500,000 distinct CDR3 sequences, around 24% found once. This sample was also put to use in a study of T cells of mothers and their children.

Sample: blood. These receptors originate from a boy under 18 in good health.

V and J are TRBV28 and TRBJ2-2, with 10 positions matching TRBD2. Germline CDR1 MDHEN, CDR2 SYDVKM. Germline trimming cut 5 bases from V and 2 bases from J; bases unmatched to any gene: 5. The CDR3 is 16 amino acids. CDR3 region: CASSPLAGVNTGELFF. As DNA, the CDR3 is TGTGCCAGCAGTCCTCTAGCGGGGGTCAACACCGGGGAGCTGTTTTTT.

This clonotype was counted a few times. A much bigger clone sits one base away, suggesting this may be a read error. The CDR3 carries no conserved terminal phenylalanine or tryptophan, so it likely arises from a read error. The CDR3: CASSYHLEGVRTDTQYL. The DNA for the CDR3 is TGTGCCAGCAGTTACCACCTAGAGGGGGTACGCACAGATACGCAGTATCTT. The V gene is TRBV28, the J gene TRBJ2-3; maybe TRBD1 (6 bases). V was cut by 4 bases and J by 1 base, with 18 bases left in between. The CDR3 is 17 residues long. Germline-derived CDR1 and CDR2 are MDHEN and SYDVKM.

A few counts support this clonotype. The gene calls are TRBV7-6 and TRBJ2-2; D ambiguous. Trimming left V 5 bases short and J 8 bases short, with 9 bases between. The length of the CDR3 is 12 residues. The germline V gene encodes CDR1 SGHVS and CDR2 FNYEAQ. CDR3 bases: TGTGCCAGCAGCCCCGAGAAGGGGGAGCTGTTTTTT. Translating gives CASSPEKGELFF.

The DNA for the CDR3 is TGTGCCAGCAGCCAATCGGCTAGCGGGAACATTCAGTACTTC. Protein: CASSQSASGNIQYF. This chain connects TRBV3-1 to TRBJ2-4; TRBD2 matches 8 bases. This CDR3 comprises 14 residues. In germline, CDR1 is LGHDT, CDR2 YNNKEL (reference sequence). V shed 2 bases and J 7 bases; nucleotides not matched to a gene: 4.

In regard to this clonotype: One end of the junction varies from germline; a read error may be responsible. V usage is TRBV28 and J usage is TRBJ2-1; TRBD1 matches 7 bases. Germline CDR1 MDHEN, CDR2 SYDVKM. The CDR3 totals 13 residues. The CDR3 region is CASSLWGDSEQSF. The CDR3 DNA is TGTGCCAGCAGTTTATGGGGGGACAGTGAGCAGTCCTTC.

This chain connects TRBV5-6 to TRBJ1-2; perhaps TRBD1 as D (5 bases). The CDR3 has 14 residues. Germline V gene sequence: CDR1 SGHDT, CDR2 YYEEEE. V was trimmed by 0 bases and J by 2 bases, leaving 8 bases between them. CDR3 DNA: TGTGCCAGCAGCTTGGCGCGGGGCAACTATGGCTACACCTTC. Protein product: CASSLARGNYGYTF.

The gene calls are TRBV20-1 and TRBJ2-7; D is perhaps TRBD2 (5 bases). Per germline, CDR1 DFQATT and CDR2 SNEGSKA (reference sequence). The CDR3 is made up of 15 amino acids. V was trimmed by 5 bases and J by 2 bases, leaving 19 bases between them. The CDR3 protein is CSAPKGADGAYEQYF. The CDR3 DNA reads TGCAGTGCTCCGAAGGGAGCGGATGGGGCCTACGAGCAGTACTTC.

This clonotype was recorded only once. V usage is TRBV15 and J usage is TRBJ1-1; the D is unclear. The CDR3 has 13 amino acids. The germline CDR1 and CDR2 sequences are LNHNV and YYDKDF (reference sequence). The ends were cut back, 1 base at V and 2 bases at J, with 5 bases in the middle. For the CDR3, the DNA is TGTGCCACCAGCAGAGGACCAAACACTGAAGCTTTCTTT. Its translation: CATSRGPNTEAFF.

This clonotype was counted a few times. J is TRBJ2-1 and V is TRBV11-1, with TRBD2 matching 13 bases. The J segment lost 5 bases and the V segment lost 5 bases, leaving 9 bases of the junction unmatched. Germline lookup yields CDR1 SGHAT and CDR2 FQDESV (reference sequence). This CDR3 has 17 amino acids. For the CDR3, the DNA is TGTGCCAGCAGCCAAACGGCGGGACTAGCGGGAAACAATGAGCAGTTCTTC. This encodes CASSQTAGLAGNNEQFF.

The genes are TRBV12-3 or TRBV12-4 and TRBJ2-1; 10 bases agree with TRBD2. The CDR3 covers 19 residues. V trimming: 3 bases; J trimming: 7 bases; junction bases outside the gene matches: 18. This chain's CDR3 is CASSLGRQREGQGGNEQFF. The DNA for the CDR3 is TGTGCCAGCAGTTTGGGTCGCCAGCGGGAGGGCCAGGGTGGTAATGAGCAGTTCTTC.

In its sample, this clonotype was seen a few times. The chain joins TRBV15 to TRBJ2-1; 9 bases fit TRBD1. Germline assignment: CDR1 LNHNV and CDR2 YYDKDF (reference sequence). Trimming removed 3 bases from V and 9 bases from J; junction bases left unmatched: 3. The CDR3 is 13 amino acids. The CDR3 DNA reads TGTGCCACCAGCAGGGACAGGGGTCTTGAGCAGTTCTTC. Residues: CATSRDRGLEQFF.

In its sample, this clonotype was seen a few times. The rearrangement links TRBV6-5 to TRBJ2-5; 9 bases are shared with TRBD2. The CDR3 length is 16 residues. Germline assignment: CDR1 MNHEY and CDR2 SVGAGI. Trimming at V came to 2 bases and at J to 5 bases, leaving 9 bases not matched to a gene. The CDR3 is CASSYSASGISETQYF. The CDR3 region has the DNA TGTGCCAGCAGTTACAGCGCTAGCGGGATTTCCGAGACCCAGTACTTC.

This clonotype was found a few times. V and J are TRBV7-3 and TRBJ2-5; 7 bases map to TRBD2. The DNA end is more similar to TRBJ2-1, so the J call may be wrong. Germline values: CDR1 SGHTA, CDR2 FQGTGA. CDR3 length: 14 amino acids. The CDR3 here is CASSTKAGINEQFF. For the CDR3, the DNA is TGTGCCAGCAGCACGAAAGCGGGAATCAATGAGCAGTTCTTC.

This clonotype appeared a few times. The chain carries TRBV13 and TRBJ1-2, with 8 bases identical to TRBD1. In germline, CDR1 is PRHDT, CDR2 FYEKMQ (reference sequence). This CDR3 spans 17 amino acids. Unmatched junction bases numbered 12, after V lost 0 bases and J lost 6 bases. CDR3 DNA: TGTGCCAGCAGCTTAGGTCTAAAAGTGACAGGGGAGGATGGCTACACCTTC. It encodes CASSLGLKVTGEDGYTF. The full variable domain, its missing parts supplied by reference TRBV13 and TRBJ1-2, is AAGVIQSPRHLIKEKRETATLKCYPIPRHDTVYWYQQGPGQDPQFLISFYEKMQSDKGSIPDRFSAQQFSDYHSELNMSSLELGDSALYFCASSLGLKVTGEDGYTFGSGTRLTVV.

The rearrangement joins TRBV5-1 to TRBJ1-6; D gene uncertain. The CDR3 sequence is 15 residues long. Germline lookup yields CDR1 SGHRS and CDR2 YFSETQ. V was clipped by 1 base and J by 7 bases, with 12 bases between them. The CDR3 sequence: CASSLRVSANSPLHF. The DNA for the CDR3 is TGCGCCAGCAGCTTGAGAGTATCCGCGAATTCACCCCTCCACTTT. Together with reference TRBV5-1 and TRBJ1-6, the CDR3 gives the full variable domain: KAGVTQTPRYLIKTRGQQVTLSCSPISGHRSVSWYQQTPGQGLQFLFEYFSETQRNKGNFPGRFSGRQFSNSRSEMNVSTLELGDSALYLCASSLRVSANSPLHFGNGTRLTVT.

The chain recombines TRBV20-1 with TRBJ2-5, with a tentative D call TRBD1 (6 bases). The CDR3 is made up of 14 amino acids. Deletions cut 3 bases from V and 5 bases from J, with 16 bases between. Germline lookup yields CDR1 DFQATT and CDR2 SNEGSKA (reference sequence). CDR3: CSASQGTGQETQYF. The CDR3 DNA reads TGCAGTGCTAGCCAGGGGACGGGCCAGGAGACCCAGTACTTC.

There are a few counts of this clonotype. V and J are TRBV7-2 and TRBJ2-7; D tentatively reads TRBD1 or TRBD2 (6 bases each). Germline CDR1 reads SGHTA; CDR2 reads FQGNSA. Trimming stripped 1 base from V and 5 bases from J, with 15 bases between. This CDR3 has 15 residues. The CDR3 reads CASSLGLGGLDEQYF. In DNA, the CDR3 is TGTGCCAGCAGCTTAGGTCTAGGGGGGCTCGACGAGCAGTACTTC.

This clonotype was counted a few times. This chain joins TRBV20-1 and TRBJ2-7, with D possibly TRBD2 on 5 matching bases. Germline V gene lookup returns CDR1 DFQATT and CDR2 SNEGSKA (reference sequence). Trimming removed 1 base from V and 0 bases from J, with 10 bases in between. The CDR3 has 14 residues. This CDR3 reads CSARGEYSSYEQYF. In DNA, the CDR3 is TGCAGTGCTAGAGGGGAGTACTCCTCCTACGAGCAGTACTTC.

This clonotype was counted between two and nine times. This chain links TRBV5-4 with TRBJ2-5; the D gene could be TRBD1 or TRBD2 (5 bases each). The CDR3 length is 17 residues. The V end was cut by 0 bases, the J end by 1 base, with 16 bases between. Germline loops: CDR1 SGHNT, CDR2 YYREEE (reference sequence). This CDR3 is CASSLVQVSRGQETQYF. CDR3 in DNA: TGTGCCAGCAGCTTGGTACAGGTCTCCCGGGGCCAAGAGACCCAGTACTTC.

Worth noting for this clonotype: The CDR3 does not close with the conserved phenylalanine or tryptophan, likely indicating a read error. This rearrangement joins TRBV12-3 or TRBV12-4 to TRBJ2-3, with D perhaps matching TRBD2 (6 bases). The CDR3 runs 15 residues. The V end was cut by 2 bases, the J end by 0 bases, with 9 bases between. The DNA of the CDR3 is TGTGCCAGCAGTTTAACCAGCGGGAGCACAGATACGCAGTATTCT. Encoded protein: CASSLTSGSTDTQYS.

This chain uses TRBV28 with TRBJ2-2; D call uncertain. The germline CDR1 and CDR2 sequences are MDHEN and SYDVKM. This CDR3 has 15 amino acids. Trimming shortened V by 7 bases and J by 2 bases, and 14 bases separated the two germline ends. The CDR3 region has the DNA TGTGCCAGCACCTTAAGGACCGATAACACCGGGGAGCTGTTTTTT. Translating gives CASTLRTDNTGELFF.

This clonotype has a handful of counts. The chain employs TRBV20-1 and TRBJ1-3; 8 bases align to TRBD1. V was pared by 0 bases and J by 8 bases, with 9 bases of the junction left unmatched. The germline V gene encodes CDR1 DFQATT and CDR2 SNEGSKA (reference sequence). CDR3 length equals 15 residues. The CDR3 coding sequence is TGCAGTGCTAGAGATCTAGCAGGGGGCAGGGACACCATATATTTT. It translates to CSARDLAGGRDTIYF.

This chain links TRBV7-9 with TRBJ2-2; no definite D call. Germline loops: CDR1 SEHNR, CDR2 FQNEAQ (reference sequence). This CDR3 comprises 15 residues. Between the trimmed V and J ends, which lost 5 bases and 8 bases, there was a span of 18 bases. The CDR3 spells CASSLQDLKAGELFF. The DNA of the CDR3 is TGTGCCAGCAGCCTCCAGGACCTAAAGGCGGGGGAGCTGTTTTTT.

CDR3 in amino acids: CASSPGGDSVEQYF. As DNA, the CDR3 is TGTGCCAGCAGCCCAGGGGGGGATTCGGTCGAGCAGTACTTC. The V gene is TRBV13, the J gene TRBJ2-7; D could derive from TRBD1 or TRBD2 (7 bases each). The CDR3 totals 14 residues. The germline V and J ends were trimmed by 5 bases and 6 bases, with 17 bases remaining between them. Germline CDR1 PRHDT, CDR2 FYEKMQ (reference sequence).

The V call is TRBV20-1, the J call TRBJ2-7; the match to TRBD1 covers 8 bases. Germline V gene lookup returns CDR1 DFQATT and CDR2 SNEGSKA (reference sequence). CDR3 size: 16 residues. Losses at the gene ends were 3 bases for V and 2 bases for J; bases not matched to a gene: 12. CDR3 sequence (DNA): TGCAGTGCTAGCGGTCTAACAGGGGGTAGTCCCTACGAGCAGTACTTC. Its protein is CSASGLTGGSPYEQYF.

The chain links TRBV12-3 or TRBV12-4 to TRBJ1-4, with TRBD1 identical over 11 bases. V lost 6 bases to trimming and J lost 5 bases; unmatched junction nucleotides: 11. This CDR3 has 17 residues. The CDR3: CASSLDRGRPTNEKLFF. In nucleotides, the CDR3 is TGTGCCAGCAGCCTGGACAGGGGGCGACCCACGAATGAAAAACTGTTTTTT.

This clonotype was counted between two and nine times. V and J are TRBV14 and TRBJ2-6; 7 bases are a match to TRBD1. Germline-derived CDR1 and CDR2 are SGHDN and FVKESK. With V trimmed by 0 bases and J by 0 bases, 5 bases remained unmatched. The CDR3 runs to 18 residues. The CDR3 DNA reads TGTGCCAGCAGCCAAGACCGGGACAGCAACTCTGGGGCCAACGTCCTGACTTTC. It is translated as CASSQDRDSNSGANVLTF.

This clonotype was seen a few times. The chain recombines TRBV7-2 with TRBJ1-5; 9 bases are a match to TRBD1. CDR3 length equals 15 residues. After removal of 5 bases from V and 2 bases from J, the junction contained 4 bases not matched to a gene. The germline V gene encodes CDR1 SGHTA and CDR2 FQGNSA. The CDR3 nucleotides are TGTGCCAGCAGCACAGGGGGCGCGGGCAATCAGCCCCAGCATTTT. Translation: CASSTGGAGNQPQHF.

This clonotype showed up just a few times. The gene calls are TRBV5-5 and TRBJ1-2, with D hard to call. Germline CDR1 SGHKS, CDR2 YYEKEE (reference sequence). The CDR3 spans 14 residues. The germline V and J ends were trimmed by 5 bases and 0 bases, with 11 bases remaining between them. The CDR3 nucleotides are TGTGCCAGCAGTTACCGGCAGGCTAACTATGGCTACACCTTC. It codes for CASSYRQANYGYTF.

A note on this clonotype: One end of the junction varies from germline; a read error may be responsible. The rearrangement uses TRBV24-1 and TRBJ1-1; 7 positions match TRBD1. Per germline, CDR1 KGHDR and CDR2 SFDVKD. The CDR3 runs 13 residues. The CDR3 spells CATSGELGTEASF. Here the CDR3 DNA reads TGTGCCACCAGTGGGGAACTCGGGACAGAAGCTTCCTTT.

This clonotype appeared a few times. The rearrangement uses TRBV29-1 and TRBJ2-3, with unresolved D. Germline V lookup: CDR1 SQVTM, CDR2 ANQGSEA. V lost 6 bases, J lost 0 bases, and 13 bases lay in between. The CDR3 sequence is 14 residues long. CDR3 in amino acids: CSVGSAISTDTQYF. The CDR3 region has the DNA TGCAGCGTCGGGTCAGCTATTAGCACAGATACGCAGTATTTT.